This entry lists 8 T cell receptor beta chains sequenced from one sample in a study of blood T cell repertoires in COVID-19 (TCRdb year 2020). Libraries were prepared through the immunoSEQ multiplex PCR assay. What TCRdb holds here is the immuneACCESS table cut down to in-frame rearrangements. Part of the clones is not present; checked against another copy, under half of the missing clones reflect an unresolved V gene, and the others are unexplained. The sample profile shows under 200,000 clones; roughly 80% of them were found once. Of the sample, 12% to 15% falls within the top ten clones. Source material: peripheral blood. These receptor sequences come from a man aged 18 to 30 with active or convalescent COVID-19.

V is TRBV5-6 and J is TRBJ1-3, with TRBD1 matching 7 bases. Germline V gene data show CDR1 as SGHDT and CDR2 as YYEEEE. There are 14 residues in the CDR3. V shed 0 bases and J 4 bases; nucleotides not matched to a gene: 1. CDR3 region: CASSLGDRGNTIYF. DNA of the CDR3: TGTGCCAGCAGCTTGGGGGACAGAGGAAACACCATATATTTT.

The V and J genes are TRBV7-2 and TRBJ2-7, with D unclear. Germline CDR1 is SGHTA and CDR2 is FQGNSA. V was clipped by 1 base and J by 0 bases, with 4 bases between them. The CDR3 sequence is 13 residues long. The CDR3 bases are TGTGCCAGCAGCTTAGTCAGCTCCTACGAGCAGTACTTC. Encoded protein: CASSLVSSYEQYF.

This chain links TRBV3-1 (or the pseudogene TRBV3-2) with TRBJ2-6; D gene ambiguous. CDR1 and CDR2 from the germline V gene are LGHDT and YNNKEL (reference sequence). The V end lost 0 bases, the J end lost 1 base, and 13 bases lay between the germline ends. The CDR3 runs 18 residues. DNA of the CDR3: TGTGCCAGCAGCCAAGATCGCGTGATCCCGTCTGGGGCCAACGTCCTGACTTTC. Protein sequence: CASSQDRVIPSGANVLTF.

This clone was seen a single time. This chain joins TRBV7-3 and TRBJ2-1, with 7 bases matching TRBD1. This CDR3 has 14 amino acids. CDR1 and CDR2 from the germline V gene are SGHTA and FQGTGA. Trimming at V came to 5 bases and at J to 8 bases, leaving 9 bases not matched to a gene. The CDR3 DNA reads as TGTGCCAGCAGCATTATGACAGGGTCGGATGAGCAGTTCTTC. Translation gives CASSIMTGSDEQFF.

This chain links TRBV9 with TRBJ1-2; 10 nucleotides line up with TRBD1. V trimming: 1 base; J trimming: 4 bases; junction bases outside the gene matches: 7. The CDR3 consists of 16 residues. CDR1 is SGDLS and CDR2 is YYNGEE in the germline V gene. CDR3 sequence reads: CASSVYSWTGGYGYTF. The CDR3 bases are TGTGCCAGCAGCGTATATTCCTGGACAGGGGGCTATGGCTACACCTTC.

This chain joins TRBV3-1 (or the pseudogene TRBV3-2) and TRBJ2-1; TRBD2 matches 10 bases. The V segment lost 5 bases and the J segment 6 bases; nucleotides outside the gene matches: 4. CDR1 is LGHDT and CDR2 is YNNKEL in the germline V gene (reference sequence). The CDR3 loop spans 14 amino acids. CDR3 coding DNA: TGTGCCAGCAGCAGCGGGAGGGCCCCCAATGAGCAGTTCTTC. It encodes CASSSGRAPNEQFF.

V and J are TRBV5-1 and TRBJ2-5; D is unresolved. Germline V lookup: CDR1 SGHRS, CDR2 YFSETQ. Trimming pared 0 bases from V and 7 bases from J, leaving 7 bases between. This CDR3 region has 12 residues. For the CDR3, the DNA is TGCGCCAGCAGCTTGGAAACCGGGACCCAGTACTTC. Encoded protein: CASSLETGTQYF. Full variable domain (outside the CDR3, taken from reference TRBV5-1 and TRBJ2-5): KAGVTQTPRYLIKTRGQQVTLSCSPISGHRSVSWYQQTPGQGLQFLFEYFSETQRNKGNFPGRFSGRQFSNSRSEMNVSTLELGDSALYLCASSLETGTQYFGPGTRLLVL.

This clone has a handful of counts. The genes are TRBV6-4 and TRBJ1-2; 7 bases match TRBD1. This CDR3 comprises 12 residues. Germline assignment: CDR1 MRHNA and CDR2 SNTAGT. The V gene end was trimmed by 5 bases and the J gene end by 8 bases; junction bases not matched to a gene: 5. The CDR3, as DNA: TGTGCCAGCAGTACAGGGGAACGAGGCTACACCTTC. Translation gives CASSTGERGYTF.